This entry concerns a single TCR beta chain. The data originate from a study of blood T cell repertoires in COVID-19. Background on the study: Samples of COVID-19 (acute and convalescent) were obtained from the United States, Italy and Spain. The cDNA or gDNA used as material had been derived from T cells, B-cell-depleted T cells, or PBMCs.

Original handling: The authors estimated nucleated cell counts from reference gene primer amplification. The table came from immunoSEQ multiplex PCR; TCRdb's copy has only in-frame clones and leaves some out. That table supplies the V and J calls and clone size; D and trimming were determined from the DNA. Of 110,000 to 150,000 clones listed, approximately 78% were seen once; the top ten hold less than 4.5%. The V segment lost 4 bases and the J segment 4 bases; nucleotides outside the gene matches: 6. This CDR3 comprises 15 residues. Germline CDR1 reads SGHRS; CDR2 reads YFSETQ. The J gene is TRBJ1-5, the V gene TRBV5-1; the match to TRBD1 covers 9 bases. Sequencing input: peripheral blood. This receptor was obtained from an elderly woman with acute or convalescent COVID-19. This CDR3 is CASSVGTGINQPQHF. CDR3 sequence (DNA): TGCGCCAGCAGCGTAGGGACAGGGATTAATCAGCCCCAGCATTTT.